These 5 T cell receptor beta chains were sequenced from one sample in a study of blood T cell repertoires in COVID-19. The protocol was immunoSEQ multiplex PCR, while the TCRdb copy is restricted to in-frame clones and leaves out a portion. Seen here are some 80,000 clones, approximately 85% observed once, and the top ten hold approximately 10%. Sequencing was done on a sample of peripheral blood. The receptors were sampled from a man between 60 and 75 years old with COVID-19, enrolled during active disease.

The gene calls are TRBV5-1 and TRBJ2-2; D ambiguous. Germline V CDR1 and CDR2: SGHRS, YFSETQ. V gave up 2 bases and J gave up 3 bases, with 5 bases separating them. The length of the CDR3 is 13 residues. In nucleotides, the CDR3 is TGCGCCAGCAGCTTTTCGGACACCGGGGAGCTGTTTTTT. It translates to CASSFSDTGELFF.

This clone came up once. V and J are TRBV6-1 and TRBJ1-6; D gene ambiguous. The germline V gene has CDR1 MNHNS and CDR2 SASEGT. The CDR3 runs 11 residues. Trimming took off 3 bases at V and 10 bases at J, with 4 bases between the two ends. CDR3 nucleotide sequence: TGTGCCAGCAGTGAGCGCTCACCCCTCCACTTT. Protein product: CASSERSPLHF.

This chain joins TRBV2 and TRBJ1-4; TRBD1 matches 8 bases. The CDR3 totals 13 residues. Per the germline V gene, CDR1 is SNHLY and CDR2 is FYNNEI. The trim removed 8 bases at V and 8 bases at J, leaving 7 bases unmatched. The CDR3, as DNA: TGTGCCAGCGCCGGACAGGGTGGGGAAAAACTGTTTTTT. It yields the protein CASAGQGGEKLFF.

V gene TRBV5-1 combines with J gene TRBJ1-1, with D perhaps TRBD1 (6 bases). Per the germline V gene, CDR1 is SGHRS and CDR2 is YFSETQ. Between the trimmed V and J ends, which lost 7 bases and 1 base, there was a span of 14 bases. This CDR3 is 14 amino acids long. The CDR3 DNA sequence: TGCGCCAGCTCCAGGACAGTTGAGAACACTGAAGCTTTCTTT. Translation: CASSRTVENTEAFF.

This chain connects TRBV10-1 to TRBJ1-1, with TRBD1 as a possible D gene (6 bases). The CDR3 totals 13 residues. Trimming took off 3 bases at V and 9 bases at J, with 14 bases between the two ends. Germline CDR1 reads WNHNN; CDR2 reads SYGVQD (reference sequence). The DNA of the CDR3 is TGCGCCAGCAGTGACCCGGGGGGCGAGAAAGCTTTCTTT. As protein: CASSDPGGEKAFF.